A single TCR beta chain is shown here with its context. The CDR3 extends over 14 amino acids. Trimming removed 5 bases from V and 3 bases from J; junction bases left unmatched: 7. Germline V gene sequence: CDR1 SGHKS, CDR2 YYEKEE (reference sequence). This entry belongs to a study of control samples from healthy donors and cancer patients. Sequencing used immunoSEQ multiplex PCR; TCRdb keeps in-frame clones, though not all of them. Among 100,000 to 150,000 clones, about nine tenths were seen once, and the ten largest hold about 5.5%. The gene calls are TRBV5-5 and TRBJ2-7; 8 nucleotides align to TRBD1. Sequencing was performed on blood. This receptor was obtained from a man younger than 30 in good health. The CDR3 nucleotides are TGTGCCAGCAGTCCCGGGACAGGATACTACGAGCAGTACTTC. Translating gives CASSPGTGYYEQYF.